These T cell receptor beta chains were read from a single sample in a study of blood T cell repertoires in COVID-19. TCRdb's copy holds only in-frame clones and misses some; the assay was immunoSEQ multiplex PCR. The sample includes fewer than 200,000 clones, approximately 84% of them seen just once. The sequenced material came from peripheral blood. These receptors all stem from a woman in her forties or fifties with COVID-19, enrolled during active disease. The CDR3 runs from the conserved cysteine through the conserved F or W. Fields, in order: D gene, clone size, V gene, J gene, CDR3 length, CDR3 DNA, CDR3 protein. A D gene is named only where the DNA matches it firmly. The listing skips clone size in some rows; elsewhere it reads once, few, many or a size class.

>TRBD1|-|TRBV7-2|TRBJ2-7|14
TGTGCCAGCAGCCCCGACAGGGGCAGGTACGAGCAGTACTTC
CASSPDRGRYEQYF
>TRBD1|-|TRBV5-1|TRBJ2-1|17
TGCGCCAGCAGCCCCGGGTCGGGACAGGGGTCCTACAATGAGCAGTTCTTC
CASSPGSGQGSYNEQFF
>-|-|TRBV28|TRBJ1-1|12
TGTGCCAGCAGTTTCCTTAACAGTGAAGCTTTCTTT
CASSFLNSEAFF
>-|few|TRBV30|TRBJ1-6|16
TGTGCCTGGAGGCTCGGGGGGGGGATGACCTTTTCACCCCTCCACTTT
CAWRLGGGMTFSPLHF
>TRBD1|-|TRBV28|TRBJ1-1|13
TGTGCCAGCAGTTCTCAGGGGGGTTGGGGAGCTTTCTTT
CASSSQGGWGAFF
>TRBD1|many|TRBV5-1|TRBJ1-1|16
TGCGCCAGCAGCTTCTCCAGGACAGGAGTTGGCACTGAAGCTTTCTTT
CASSFSRTGVGTEAFF
>TRBD1|-|TRBV29-1|TRBJ1-2|12
TGCAGCGAAGGACAGGGTAACTATGGCTACACCTTC
CSEGQGNYGYTF
>-|-|TRBV28|TRBJ1-2|14
TGTGCCAGCATCAAGCCAGGAGGAGCCTATGGCTACACCTTC
CASIKPGGAYGYTF
>TRBD1|few|TRBV4-1|TRBJ1-4|16
TGCGCCAGCAGCCAACGACAGGGCAATGCTAATGAAAAACTGTTTTTT
CASSQRQGNANEKLFF
>-|-|TRBV28|TRBJ1-5|16
TGTGCCAGCAGCAAAGAGACAGGCAATAGCAATCAGCCCCAGCATTTT
CASSKETGNSNQPQHF
>-|-|TRBV27|TRBJ2-5|13
TGTGCCAGCAGCCAAGGGGCCTCGGAGACCCAGTACTTC
CASSQGASETQYF
>-|-|TRBV9|TRBJ1-3|14
TGTGCCAGCACTGGGCCTACACTGGGAAACACCATATATTTT
CASTGPTLGNTIYF
>-|-|TRBV27|TRBJ2-7|13
TGTGCCAGCCGGTCGTCCTACGGTGGCGAGCAGTACTTC
CASRSSYGGEQYF
>-|-|TRBV12-3/TRBV12-4|TRBJ1-5|12
TGTGCCAGCACTAATAGCAATCAGCCCCAGCATTTT
CASTNSNQPQHF
>TRBD1|-|TRBV2|TRBJ1-4|16
TGTGCCAGCAGGGGACAGGAGATAGCAACTAATGAAAAACTGTTTTTT
CASRGQEIATNEKLFF
>-|-|TRBV20-1|TRBJ2-1|11
TGCAGTGCTAGTCATGACAATGAGCAGTTCTTC
CSASHDNEQFF
>-|-|TRBV28|TRBJ1-5|14
TGTGCCAGCAGCCGGACAGACGCTGTAAGGCCCCAGCATTTT
CASSRTDAVRPQHF
>-|-|TRBV7-9|TRBJ2-2|11
TGTGCCAGCAGCTTACCTTTAGAGCTGTTTTTT
CASSLPLELFF
>TRBD1|-|TRBV28|TRBJ2-7|15
TGTGCCAGCAGTTCAGGACAGGGAAGGTCCTACGAGCAGTACTTC
CASSSGQGRSYEQYF
>TRBD2|-|TRBV4-2|TRBJ2-2|18
TGTGCCAGCAGCCAAGACCACGGACTAGCGGCGAACACCGGGGAGCTGTTTTTT
CASSQDHGLAANTGELFF
>TRBD1|-|TRBV3-1/TRBV3-2|TRBJ2-1|14
TGTGCCAGCAGCCGCGGACAGGGGCGCGATGAGCAGTTCTTC
CASSRGQGRDEQFF
>-|-|TRBV15|TRBJ2-4|19
TGTGCCACCAGCAGATTACTCGTCCCCGAGAATTCAGCCAAAAACATTCAGTACTTC
CATSRLLVPENSAKNIQYF
>-|-|TRBV7-9|TRBJ2-3|18
TGTGCCAGCAGCTCACTCAAGGGCAGGGCGGGATATATAGATACGCAGTATTTT
CASSSLKGRAGYIDTQYF
>TRBD1|few|TRBV28|TRBJ2-6|17
TGTGCCAGCAGTGCAGGGGGTCTGAGCTCTGGGGCCAACGTCCTGACTTTC
CASSAGGLSSGANVLTF
>-|-|TRBV3-1/TRBV3-2|TRBJ2-1|13
TGTGCCAGCAGCCCAGATCCTTACAATGAGCAGTTCTTC
CASSPDPYNEQFF
>-|-|TRBV9|TRBJ2-1|12
TGTGCCAGCAGCGCCCATTACAATGAGCAGTTCTTC
CASSAHYNEQFF